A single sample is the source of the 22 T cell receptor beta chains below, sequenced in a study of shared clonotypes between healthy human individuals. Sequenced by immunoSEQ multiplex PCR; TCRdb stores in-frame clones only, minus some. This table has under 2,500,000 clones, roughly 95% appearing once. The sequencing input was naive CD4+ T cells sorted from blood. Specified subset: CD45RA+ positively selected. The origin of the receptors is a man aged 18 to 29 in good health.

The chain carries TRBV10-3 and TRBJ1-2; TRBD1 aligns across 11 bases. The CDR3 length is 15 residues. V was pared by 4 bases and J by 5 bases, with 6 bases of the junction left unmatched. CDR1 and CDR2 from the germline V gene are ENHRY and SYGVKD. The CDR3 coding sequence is TGTGCCATCAGTGGCCCGGGACAGGGGGGTTATGGCTACACCTTC. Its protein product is CAISGPGQGGYGYTF.

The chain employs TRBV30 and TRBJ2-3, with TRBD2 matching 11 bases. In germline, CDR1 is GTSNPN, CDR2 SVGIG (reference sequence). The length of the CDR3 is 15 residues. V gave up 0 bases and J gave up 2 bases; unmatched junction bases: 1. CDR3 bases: TGTGCCTGGAGTGTACTAGCGGGAGCCACAGATACGCAGTATTTT. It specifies CAWSVLAGATDTQYF.

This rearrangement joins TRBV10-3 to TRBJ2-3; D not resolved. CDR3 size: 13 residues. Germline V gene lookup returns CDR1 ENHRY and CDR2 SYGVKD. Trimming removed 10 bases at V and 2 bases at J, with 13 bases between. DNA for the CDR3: TGTGCCAGCCAAACAGCCAACACAGATACGCAGTATTTT. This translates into CASQTANTDTQYF.

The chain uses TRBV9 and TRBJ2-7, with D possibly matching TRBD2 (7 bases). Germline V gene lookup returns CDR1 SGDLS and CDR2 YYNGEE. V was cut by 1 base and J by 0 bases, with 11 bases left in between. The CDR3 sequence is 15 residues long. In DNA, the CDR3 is TGTGCCAGCAGCGTAACGGCGGGGGCCTCCTACGAGCAGTACTTC. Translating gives CASSVTAGASYEQYF.

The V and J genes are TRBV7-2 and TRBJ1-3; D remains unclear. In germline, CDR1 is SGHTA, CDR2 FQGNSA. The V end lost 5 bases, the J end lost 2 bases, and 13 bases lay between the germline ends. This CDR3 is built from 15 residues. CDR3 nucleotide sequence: TGTGCCAGCAGCCCCCAGAGGGAAACTGGAAACACCATATATTTT. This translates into CASSPQRETGNTIYF. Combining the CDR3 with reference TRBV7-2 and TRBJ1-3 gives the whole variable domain GAGVSQSPSNKVTEKGKDVELRCDPISGHTALYWYRQSLGQGLEFLIYFQGNSAPDKSGLPSDRFSAERTGGSVSTLTIQRTQQEDSAVYLCASSPQRETGNTIYFGEGSWLTVV.

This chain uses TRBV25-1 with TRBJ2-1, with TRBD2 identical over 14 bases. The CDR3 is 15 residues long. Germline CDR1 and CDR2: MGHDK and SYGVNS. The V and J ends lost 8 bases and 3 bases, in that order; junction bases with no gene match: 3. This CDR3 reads CASGTSGGIYNEQFF. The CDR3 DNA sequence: TGTGCCAGCGGGACTAGCGGGGGTATCTACAATGAGCAGTTCTTC.

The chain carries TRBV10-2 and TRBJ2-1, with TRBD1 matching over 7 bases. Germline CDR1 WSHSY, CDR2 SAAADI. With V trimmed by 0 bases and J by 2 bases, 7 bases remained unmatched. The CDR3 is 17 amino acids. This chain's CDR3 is CASSESSGTATYNEQFF. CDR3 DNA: TGCGCCAGCAGTGAGTCATCCGGGACAGCCACCTACAATGAGCAGTTCTTC.

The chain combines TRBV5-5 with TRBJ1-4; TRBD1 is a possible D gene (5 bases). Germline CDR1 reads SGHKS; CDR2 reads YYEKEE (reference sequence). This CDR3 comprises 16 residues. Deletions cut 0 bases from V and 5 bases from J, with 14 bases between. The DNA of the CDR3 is TGTGCCAGCAGCTTGGCGCACGGGGGAAAAAATGAAAAACTGTTTTTT. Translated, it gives CASSLAHGGKNEKLFF.

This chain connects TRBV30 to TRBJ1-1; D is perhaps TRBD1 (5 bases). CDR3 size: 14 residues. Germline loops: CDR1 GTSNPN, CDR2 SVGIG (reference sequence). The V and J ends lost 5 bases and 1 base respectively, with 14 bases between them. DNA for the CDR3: TGTGCCTGGGCCCATTGGGGCAGGAACACTGAAGCTTTCTTT. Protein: CAWAHWGRNTEAFF.

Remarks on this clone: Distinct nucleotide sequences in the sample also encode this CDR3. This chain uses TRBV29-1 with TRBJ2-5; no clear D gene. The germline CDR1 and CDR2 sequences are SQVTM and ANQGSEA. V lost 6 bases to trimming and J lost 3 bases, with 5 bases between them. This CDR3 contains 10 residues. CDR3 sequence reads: CSVGEETQYF. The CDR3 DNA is TGCAGCGTAGGAGAAGAGACCCAGTACTTC.

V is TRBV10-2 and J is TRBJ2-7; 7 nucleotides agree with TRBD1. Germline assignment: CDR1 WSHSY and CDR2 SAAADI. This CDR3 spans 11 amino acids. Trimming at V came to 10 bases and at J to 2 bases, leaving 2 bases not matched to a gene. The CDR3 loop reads CATQGAYEQYF. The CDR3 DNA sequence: TGCGCCACCCAGGGGGCCTACGAGCAGTACTTC.

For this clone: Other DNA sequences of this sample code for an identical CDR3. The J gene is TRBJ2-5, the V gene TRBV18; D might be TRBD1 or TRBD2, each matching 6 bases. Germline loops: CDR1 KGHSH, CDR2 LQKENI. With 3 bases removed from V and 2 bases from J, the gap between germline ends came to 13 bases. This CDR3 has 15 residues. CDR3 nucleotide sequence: TGTGCCAGCTCACCCCTTGCGGGGACACAAGAGACCCAGTACTTC. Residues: CASSPLAGTQETQYF. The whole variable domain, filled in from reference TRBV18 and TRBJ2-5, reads NAGVMQNPRHLVRRRGQEARLRCSPMKGHSHVYWYRQLPEEGLKFMVYLQKENIIDESGMPKERFSAEFPKEGPSILRIQQVVRGDSAAYFCASSPLAGTQETQYFGPGTRLLVL.

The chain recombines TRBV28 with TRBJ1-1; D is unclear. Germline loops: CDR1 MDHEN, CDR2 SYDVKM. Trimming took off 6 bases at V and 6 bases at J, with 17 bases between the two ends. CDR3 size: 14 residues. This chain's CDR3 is CASSLLFPIPEAFF. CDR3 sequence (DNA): TGTGCCAGCAGCCTACTTTTTCCCATCCCTGAAGCTTTCTTT. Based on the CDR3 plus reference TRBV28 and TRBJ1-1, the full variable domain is DVKVTQSSRYLVKRTGEKVFLECVQDMDHENMFWYRQDPGLGLRLIYFSYDVKMKEKGDIPEGYSVSREKKERFSLILESASTNQTSMYLCASSLLFPIPEAFFGQGTRLTVV.

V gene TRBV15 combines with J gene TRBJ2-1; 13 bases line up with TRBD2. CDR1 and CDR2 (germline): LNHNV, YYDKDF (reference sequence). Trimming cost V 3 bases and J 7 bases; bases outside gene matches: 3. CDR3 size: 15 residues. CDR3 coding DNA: TGTGCCACCAGCAGTGGACTAGCGGGAGCGAATGAGCAGTTCTTC. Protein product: CATSSGLAGANEQFF. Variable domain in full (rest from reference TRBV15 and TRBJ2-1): DAMVIQNPRYQVTQFGKPVTLSCSQTLNHNVMYWYQQKSSQAPKLLFHYYDKDFNNEADTPDNFQSRRPNTSFCFLDIRSPGLGDTAMYLCATSSGLAGANEQFFGPGTRLTVL.

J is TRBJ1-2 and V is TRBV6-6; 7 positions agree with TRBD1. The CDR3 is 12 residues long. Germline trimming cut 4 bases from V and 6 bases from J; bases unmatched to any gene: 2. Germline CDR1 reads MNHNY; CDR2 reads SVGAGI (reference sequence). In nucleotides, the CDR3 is TGTGCCAGCAGTTCGACAGGGAATGGCTACACCTTC. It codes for CASSSTGNGYTF.

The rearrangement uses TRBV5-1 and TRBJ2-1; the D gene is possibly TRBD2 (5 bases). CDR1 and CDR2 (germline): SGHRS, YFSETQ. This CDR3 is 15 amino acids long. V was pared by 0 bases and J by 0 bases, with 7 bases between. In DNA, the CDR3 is TGCGCCAGCAGCTTGGTGCTAGCCTCCTACAATGAGCAGTTCTTC. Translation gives CASSLVLASYNEQFF. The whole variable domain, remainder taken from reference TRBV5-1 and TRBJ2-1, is KAGVTQTPRYLIKTRGQQVTLSCSPISGHRSVSWYQQTPGQGLQFLFEYFSETQRNKGNFPGRFSGRQFSNSRSEMNVSTLELGDSALYLCASSLVLASYNEQFFGPGTRLTVL.

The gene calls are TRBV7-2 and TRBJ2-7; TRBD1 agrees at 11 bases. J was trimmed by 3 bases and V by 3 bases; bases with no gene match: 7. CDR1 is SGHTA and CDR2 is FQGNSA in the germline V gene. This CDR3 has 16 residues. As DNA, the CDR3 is TGTGCCAGCAGCTTCGAATCCGGGACAGGGGGCTACGAGCAGTACTTC. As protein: CASSFESGTGGYEQYF. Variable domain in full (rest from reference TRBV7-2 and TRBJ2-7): GAGVSQSPSNKVTEKGKDVELRCDPISGHTALYWYRQSLGQGLEFLIYFQGNSAPDKSGLPSDRFSAERTGGSVSTLTIQRTQQEDSAVYLCASSFESGTGGYEQYFGPGTRLTVT.

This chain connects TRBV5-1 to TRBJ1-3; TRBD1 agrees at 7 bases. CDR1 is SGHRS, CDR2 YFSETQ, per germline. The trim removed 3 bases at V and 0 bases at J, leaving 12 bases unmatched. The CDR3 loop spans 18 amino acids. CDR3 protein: CASSYSTGPVASGNTIYF. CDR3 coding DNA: TGCGCCAGCAGCTACTCGACAGGGCCCGTTGCCTCTGGAAACACCATATATTTT.

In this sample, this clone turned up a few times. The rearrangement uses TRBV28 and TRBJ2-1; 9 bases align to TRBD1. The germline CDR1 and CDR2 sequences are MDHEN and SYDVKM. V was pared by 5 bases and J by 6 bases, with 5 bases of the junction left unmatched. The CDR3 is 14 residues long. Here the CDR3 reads CASSDTDRGNEQFF. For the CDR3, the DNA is TGTGCCAGCAGTGATACGGACAGGGGCAATGAGCAGTTCTTC.

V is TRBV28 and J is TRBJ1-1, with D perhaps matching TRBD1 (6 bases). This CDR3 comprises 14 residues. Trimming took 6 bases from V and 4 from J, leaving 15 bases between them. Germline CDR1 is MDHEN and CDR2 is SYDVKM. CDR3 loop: CASRSTGKATEAFF. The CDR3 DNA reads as TGTGCCAGCAGATCCACAGGGAAGGCCACTGAAGCTTTCTTT.

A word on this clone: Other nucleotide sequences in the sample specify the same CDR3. In nucleotides, the CDR3 is TGCGCCAGCAGCTTGGTGAGGGGGACAGATACGCAGTATTTT. It specifies CASSLVRGTDTQYF. The rearrangement links TRBV5-1 to TRBJ2-3; perhaps TRBD1 as D (6 bases). CDR3 length: 14 residues. In germline, CDR1 is SGHRS, CDR2 YFSETQ. With 0 bases removed from V and 3 bases from J, the gap between germline ends came to 8 bases. The variable domain in full, completed from reference TRBV5-1 and TRBJ2-3, reads KAGVTQTPRYLIKTRGQQVTLSCSPISGHRSVSWYQQTPGQGLQFLFEYFSETQRNKGNFPGRFSGRQFSNSRSEMNVSTLELGDSALYLCASSLVRGTDTQYFGPGTRLTVL.

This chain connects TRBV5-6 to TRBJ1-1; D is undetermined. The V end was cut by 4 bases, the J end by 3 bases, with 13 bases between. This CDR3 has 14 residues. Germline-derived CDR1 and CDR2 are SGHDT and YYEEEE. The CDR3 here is CASSPIKRDTEAFF. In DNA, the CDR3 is TGTGCCAGCAGCCCGATTAAAAGGGACACTGAAGCTTTCTTT.